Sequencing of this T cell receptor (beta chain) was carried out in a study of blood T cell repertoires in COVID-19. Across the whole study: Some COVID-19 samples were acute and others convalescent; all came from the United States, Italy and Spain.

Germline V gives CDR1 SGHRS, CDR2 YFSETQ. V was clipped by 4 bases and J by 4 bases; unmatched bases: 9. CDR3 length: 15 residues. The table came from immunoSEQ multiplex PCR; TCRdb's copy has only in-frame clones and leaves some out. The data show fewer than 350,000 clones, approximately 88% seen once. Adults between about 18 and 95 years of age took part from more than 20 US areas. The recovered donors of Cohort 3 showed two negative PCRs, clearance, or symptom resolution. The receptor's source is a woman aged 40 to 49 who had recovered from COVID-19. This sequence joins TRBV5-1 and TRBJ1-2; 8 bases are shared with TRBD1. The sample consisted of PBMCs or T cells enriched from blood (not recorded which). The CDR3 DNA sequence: TGCGCCAGCAGCCCCTTCCAAGACAGGGGCTATGGCTACACCTTC. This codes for CASSPFQDRGYGYTF.